These T cell receptor beta chains were read from a single sample in a study of blood T cell repertoires in COVID-19. Some clones are missing from TCRdb's copy, which holds only in-frame ones; the method was immunoSEQ multiplex PCR. In the table there are over 200,000 clones, 80% to 90% of which are singletons. Source material: PBMCs or T cells enriched from blood (not recorded which). The receptors derive from a woman aged 30 to 39 who had been exposed to COVID-19. The CDR3 runs from the conserved cysteine through the conserved F or W. A D gene is named only where the DNA matches it firmly. Size tells how often a clone was seen (once, few, many) or the class of an expanded clone, and some rows leave it out.

D gene: TRBD1; clone size: .; J gene: TRBJ2-7; V gene: TRBV11-1; CDR3 protein: CASSPSDRRYEQYF; CDR3 DNA: TGTGCCAGCAGCCCTTCGGACAGGCGTTACGAGCAGTACTTC
D gene: TRBD1; clone size: .; J gene: TRBJ2-7; V gene: TRBV19; CDR3 protein: CASSIGQAYEQYF; CDR3 DNA: TGTGCCAGTAGTATTGGACAGGCCTACGAGCAGTACTTC
D gene: TRBD1; clone size: few; J gene: TRBJ2-7; V gene: TRBV30; CDR3 protein: CAWNSRDRGSHEQYF; CDR3 DNA: TGTGCCTGGAACTCACGGGACAGGGGCTCTCACGAGCAGTACTTC
D gene: TRBD1; clone size: .; J gene: TRBJ1-1; V gene: TRBV7-3; CDR3 protein: CASSSGQGNTEAFF; CDR3 DNA: TGTGCCAGCAGCTCTGGACAGGGGAACACTGAAGCTTTCTTT
D gene: TRBD2; clone size: .; J gene: TRBJ2-4; V gene: TRBV27; CDR3 protein: CASRPGLAGPLAKNIQYF; CDR3 DNA: TGTGCCAGCAGGCCGGGACTAGCGGGGCCTCTAGCCAAAAACATTCAGTACTTC
D gene: .; clone size: .; J gene: TRBJ2-7; V gene: TRBV6-1; CDR3 protein: CASSSMDRTGGQYF; CDR3 DNA: TGTGCCAGCAGTTCTATGGACAGGACCGGGGGGCAGTACTTC
D gene: .; clone size: .; J gene: TRBJ2-1; V gene: TRBV20-1; CDR3 protein: CSAGVAGLGYNEQFF; CDR3 DNA: TGCAGTGCTGGTGTCGCGGGATTAGGGTACAATGAGCAGTTCTTC
D gene: .; clone size: .; J gene: TRBJ1-4; V gene: TRBV6-5; CDR3 protein: CASNPREGRIEKLFF; CDR3 DNA: TGTGCCAGCAACCCGCGTGAGGGCCGGATTGAAAAACTGTTTTTT
D gene: .; clone size: .; J gene: TRBJ2-1; V gene: TRBV2; CDR3 protein: CASSEVRGSNEQFF; CDR3 DNA: TGTGCCAGCAGTGAGGTCAGGGGTTCCAATGAGCAGTTCTTC
D gene: .; clone size: .; J gene: TRBJ2-1; V gene: TRBV19; CDR3 protein: CASSIQGTLRNEQFF; CDR3 DNA: TGTGCCAGTAGTATACAGGGGACCCTACGCAATGAGCAGTTCTTC
D gene: .; clone size: .; J gene: TRBJ2-1; V gene: TRBV28; CDR3 protein: CASTLPRGNNEQFF; CDR3 DNA: TGTGCCAGCACCTTGCCGCGAGGTAACAATGAGCAGTTCTTC
D gene: TRBD1; clone size: .; J gene: TRBJ1-1; V gene: TRBV19; CDR3 protein: CASKADRGREGNTEAFF; CDR3 DNA: TGTGCCAGTAAGGCAGACAGGGGGCGGGAGGGGAACACTGAAGCTTTCTTT
D gene: TRBD1; clone size: .; J gene: TRBJ1-2; V gene: TRBV7-2; CDR3 protein: CASSREGTGTPYGYTF; CDR3 DNA: TGTGCCAGCAGCCGGGAGGGGACAGGGACACCCTATGGCTACACCTTC
D gene: .; clone size: .; J gene: TRBJ2-2; V gene: TRBV30; CDR3 protein: CAWSPGWAGELFF; CDR3 DNA: TGTGCCTGGAGCCCAGGCTGGGCCGGGGAGCTGTTTTTT
D gene: .; clone size: .; J gene: TRBJ1-1; V gene: TRBV2; CDR3 protein: CASEAPNTEAFF; CDR3 DNA: TGTGCCAGCGAGGCCCCGAACACTGAAGCTTTCTTT
D gene: .; clone size: .; J gene: TRBJ1-2; V gene: TRBV4-1; CDR3 protein: CASSRGRGEGGYTF; CDR3 DNA: TGCGCCAGCAGCCGAGGCCGCGGGGAGGGTGGCTACACCTTC
D gene: TRBD1; clone size: .; J gene: TRBJ1-6; V gene: TRBV30; CDR3 protein: CAWDDRAYNSPLHF; CDR3 DNA: TGTGCCTGGGACGACAGGGCATACAATTCACCCCTCCACTTT
D gene: TRBD1; clone size: .; J gene: TRBJ1-2; V gene: TRBV5-1; CDR3 protein: CASSPGQGRGYTF; CDR3 DNA: TGCGCCAGCAGCCCCGGACAGGGACGAGGCTACACCTTC
D gene: .; clone size: .; J gene: TRBJ1-5; V gene: TRBV7-9; CDR3 protein: CASSLDQGNQPQHF; CDR3 DNA: TGTGCCAGCAGCTTAGACCAGGGGAATCAGCCCCAGCATTTT
D gene: .; clone size: .; J gene: TRBJ2-1; V gene: TRBV10-3; CDR3 protein: CAISPGPSGEQFF; CDR3 DNA: TGTGCCATCAGTCCTGGCCCCAGCGGTGAGCAGTTCTTC
D gene: TRBD2; clone size: .; J gene: TRBJ2-1; V gene: TRBV10-2; CDR3 protein: CASSPAGGLDEQFF; CDR3 DNA: TGCGCCAGCAGCCCCGCGGGAGGGTTGGATGAGCAGTTCTTC
D gene: TRBD1; clone size: few; J gene: TRBJ1-1; V gene: TRBV6-5; CDR3 protein: CASSYSRQGGGTEAFF; CDR3 DNA: TGTGCCAGCAGCTACAGTCGACAGGGCGGAGGTACTGAAGCTTTCTTT
D gene: .; clone size: .; J gene: TRBJ1-2; V gene: TRBV6-1; CDR3 protein: CASSEAGAPYGYTF; CDR3 DNA: TGTGCCAGCAGTGAAGCAGGAGCGCCCTATGGCTACACCTTC
D gene: TRBD2; clone size: .; J gene: TRBJ2-7; V gene: TRBV3-1/TRBV3-2; CDR3 protein: CASSHGTGGRSYEQYF; CDR3 DNA: TGTGCCAGCAGCCACGGTACTGGCGGGAGGTCCTACGAGCAGTACTTC
D gene: TRBD1; clone size: .; J gene: TRBJ2-1; V gene: TRBV5-5; CDR3 protein: CASSSYMRDRVVRNEQFF; CDR3 DNA: TGTGCCAGCAGCTCCTATATGCGGGACAGGGTTGTAAGGAATGAGCAGTTCTTC
D gene: .; clone size: .; J gene: TRBJ1-6; V gene: TRBV5-1; CDR3 protein: CASSLKQGSSPLHF; CDR3 DNA: TGCGCCAGCAGCTTGAAACAGGGAAGTTCACCCCTCCACTTT
D gene: .; clone size: .; J gene: TRBJ2-1; V gene: TRBV6-5; CDR3 protein: CASRRGSTYNEQFF; CDR3 DNA: TGTGCCAGCAGAAGGGGGAGTACCTACAATGAGCAGTTCTTC
D gene: .; clone size: .; J gene: TRBJ1-2; V gene: TRBV28; CDR3 protein: CASSLLIPGQSNYGYTF; CDR3 DNA: TGTGCCAGCAGTTTATTGATTCCGGGACAATCTAACTATGGCTACACCTTC
D gene: .; clone size: .; J gene: TRBJ2-5; V gene: TRBV2; CDR3 protein: CARGDSRTQETQYF; CDR3 DNA: TGTGCCAGGGGGGACTCACGGACCCAAGAGACCCAGTACTTC
D gene: .; clone size: .; J gene: TRBJ2-3; V gene: TRBV5-1; CDR3 protein: CASSLAGGSTDTQYF; CDR3 DNA: TGCGCCAGCAGCTTGGCAGGGGGGAGCACAGATACGCAGTATTTT
D gene: .; clone size: .; J gene: TRBJ2-6; V gene: TRBV7-3; CDR3 protein: CASSSWLPSGANVLTF; CDR3 DNA: TGTGCCAGCAGCTCATGGCTCCCCTCTGGGGCCAACGTCCTGACTTTC
D gene: .; clone size: .; J gene: TRBJ1-1; V gene: TRBV14; CDR3 protein: CASSRRGPHAEAFF; CDR3 DNA: TGTGCCAGCAGCCGGCGGGGACCGCACGCTGAAGCTTTCTTT
D gene: .; clone size: .; J gene: TRBJ1-2; V gene: TRBV19; CDR3 protein: CASSMSVAGYTF; CDR3 DNA: TGTGCCAGTAGTATGAGTGTTGCCGGCTACACCTTC